A single sample is the source of the 29 T cell receptor beta chains below, sequenced in a study of blood T cell repertoires in COVID-19. Libraries were prepared by immunoSEQ multiplex PCR; TCRdb keeps only in-frame clonotypes and omits some of them. This table holds around 100,000 clones, 75% to 90% found once. The specimen was peripheral blood. The receptors shown here come from a man aged 70 or older with acute or convalescent COVID-19.

This clone has only one observation. This chain joins TRBV19 and TRBJ1-5, with a possible D match to TRBD1 (6 bases). V lost 3 bases, J lost 3 bases, and 18 bases lay in between. The germline V gene encodes CDR1 LNHDA and CDR2 SQIVND (reference sequence). The CDR3 runs 17 residues. CDR3 in DNA: TGTGCCAGTAGTATGCCTCAGGGGCAAGTGGACAATCAGCCCCAGCATTTT. Its protein product is CASSMPQGQVDNQPQHF.

The chain links TRBV3-1 (or the pseudogene TRBV3-2) to TRBJ2-5; TRBD2 agrees at 9 bases. There are 17 residues in the CDR3. Germline lookup yields CDR1 LGHDT and CDR2 YNNKEL (reference sequence). V was clipped by 0 bases and J by 5 bases; unmatched bases: 10. The CDR3 protein is CASSQELRLAGSETQYF. The DNA of the CDR3 is TGTGCCAGCAGCCAAGAATTGAGGCTAGCGGGGTCGGAGACCCAGTACTTC.

This chain links TRBV19 with TRBJ2-1; the match to TRBD2 covers 15 bases. The CDR3 length is 17 residues. Trimming took 6 bases from V and 7 from J; bases not matched to a gene: 10. Germline-derived CDR1 and CDR2 are LNHDA and SQIVND (reference sequence). CDR3 loop: CASRTSGLAGGPNEQFF. The CDR3 DNA reads TGTGCCAGTAGGACTTCCGGACTAGCGGGAGGGCCTAATGAGCAGTTCTTC.

This rearrangement joins TRBV6-1 to TRBJ2-2, with a possible D match to TRBD2 (7 bases). This CDR3 has 16 residues. From germline, CDR1 is MNHNS and CDR2 SASEGT. V lost 2 bases, J lost 7 bases, and 17 bases lay in between. The CDR3 sequence: CASSEIGGHLVGELFF. As DNA, the CDR3 is TGTGCCAGCAGTGAAATCGGGGGGCATTTGGTCGGGGAGCTGTTTTTT.

The chain couples TRBV6-1 to TRBJ2-5; D not resolved. V lost 2 bases and J 1 base, leaving 11 bases between the germline ends. In germline, CDR1 is MNHNS, CDR2 SASEGT. This CDR3 spans 15 amino acids. In DNA, the CDR3 is TGTGCCAGCAGTGAAAACCGAAGCCCCCAAGAGACCCAGTACTTC. This encodes CASSENRSPQETQYF.

This clone has only a few counts. Other DNA sequences in this specimen translate into the identical CDR3. The V and J genes are TRBV19 and TRBJ1-5, with D maybe TRBD1 (5 bases). Germline V lookup: CDR1 LNHDA, CDR2 SQIVND (reference sequence). This CDR3 is 14 amino acids long. V was clipped by 2 bases and J by 1 base, with 6 bases between them. The CDR3 DNA reads TGTGCCAGTAGTATACCAGGGAGCAATCAGCCCCAGCATTTT. This gives the protein CASSIPGSNQPQHF.

CDR3 residues: CASSNPGGSGNTIYF. The DNA of the CDR3 is TGTGCCAGTAGTAATCCAGGGGGCTCTGGAAACACCATATATTTT. J is TRBJ1-3 and V is TRBV19; TRBD1 matches 7 bases. The CDR3 length is 15 residues. V trimming: 4 bases; J trimming: 0 bases; junction bases outside the gene matches: 3. From germline, CDR1 is LNHDA and CDR2 SQIVND (reference sequence).

The J gene is TRBJ1-5, the V gene TRBV2; 8 bases are a match to TRBD1. J lost 6 bases, V lost 5 bases, and 6 bases had no gene match. The CDR3 sequence is 14 residues long. The germline V gene has CDR1 SNHLY and CDR2 FYNNEI. This CDR3 is CASSPRGQVQPQHF. CDR3 DNA sequence: TGTGCCAGCAGTCCCAGGGGGCAAGTTCAGCCCCAGCATTTT.

The chain combines TRBV7-3 with TRBJ2-3; 12 positions agree with TRBD1. CDR1 is SGHTA and CDR2 is FQGTGA in the germline V gene. The V and J ends lost 4 bases and 4 bases, in that order; junction bases with no gene match: 3. The CDR3 consists of 15 residues. CDR3 nucleotide sequence: TGTGCCAGCAGCTCGGGACAGGGGGCCGCAGATACGCAGTATTTT. This sequence encodes CASSSGQGAADTQYF.

The chain joins TRBV21-1 to TRBJ2-5; TRBD1, the D gene given by the table, was not confirmed from the DNA. TRBV21-1 is described as a pseudogene. CDR3 length equals 16 residues. CDR3 in amino acids: CASSTQQGARQETQYF. For the CDR3, the DNA is TGTGCCAGCAGCACACAACAGGGTGCCCGCCAAGAGACCCAGTACTTC.

The V and J genes are TRBV9 and TRBJ2-3; D perhaps matches TRBD2 (7 bases). Trimming took off 3 bases at V and 5 bases at J, with 13 bases between the two ends. This CDR3 is built from 14 residues. In germline, CDR1 is SGDLS, CDR2 YYNGEE. Here the CDR3 reads CASSARGAKDTQYF. In nucleotides, the CDR3 is TGTGCCAGCAGCGCACGGGGGGCGAAAGATACGCAGTATTTT.

The chain couples TRBV7-8 to TRBJ1-1; 7 nucleotides agree with TRBD1. The CDR3 contains 15 residues. V was pared by 1 base and J by 4 bases, with 6 bases of the junction left unmatched. Germline-derived CDR1 and CDR2 are SGHVS and FQNEAQ. The CDR3 sequence is CASSLVRQGGTEAFF. The CDR3 DNA follows: TGTGCCAGCAGCTTAGTGCGACAGGGTGGCACTGAAGCTTTCTTT. Drawing the rest from reference TRBV7-8 and TRBJ1-1, the complete variable domain is GAGVSQSPRYKVAKRGQDVALRCDPISGHVSLFWYQQALGQGPEFLTYFQNEAQLDKSGLPSDRFFAERPEGSVSTLKIQRTQQEDSAVYLCASSLVRQGGTEAFFGQGTRLTVV.

The chain uses TRBV9 and TRBJ1-2, with D tentatively TRBD1 (6 bases). The CDR3 is 14 amino acids. V was pared by 3 bases and J by 7 bases, with 16 bases between. CDR1 and CDR2 from the germline V gene are SGDLS and YYNGEE. The CDR3 region has the DNA TGTGCCAGCAGCGCCGGGGGGGCAGGGGCTGGCTACACCTTC. Amino acid sequence: CASSAGGAGAGYTF.

The rearrangement joins TRBV7-9 to TRBJ2-2; 7 bases align to TRBD1. CDR3 size: 14 residues. V shed 4 bases and J 4 bases; nucleotides not matched to a gene: 3. The V gene's germline CDR1 is SEHNR and CDR2 FQNEAQ (reference sequence). CDR3 region: CASSWGQTTGELFF. The CDR3 DNA reads as TGTGCCAGCAGCTGGGGACAGACCACCGGGGAGCTGTTTTTT. The variable domain in full, completed from reference TRBV7-9 and TRBJ2-2, reads DTGVSQNPRHKITKRGQNVTFRCDPISEHNRLYWYRQTLGQGPEFLTYFQNEAQLEKSRLLSDRFSAERPKGSFSTLEIQRTEQGDSAMYLCASSWGQTTGELFFGEGSRLTVL.

This chain uses TRBV6-4 with TRBJ2-2; 10 positions agree with TRBD1. The germline V gene has CDR1 MRHNA and CDR2 SNTAGT. J gave up 7 bases and V 7 bases, and 6 bases lay outside the gene matches. The CDR3 extends over 14 amino acids. CDR3 sequence: CASTQTGGIGELFF. The CDR3 bases are TGTGCCAGCACCCAGACAGGGGGCATCGGGGAGCTGTTTTTT.

The chain combines TRBV7-9 with TRBJ1-3; D remains ambiguous. Germline CDR1 and CDR2: SEHNR and FQNEAQ (reference sequence). The CDR3 is 16 amino acids. Trimming stripped 0 bases from V and 0 bases from J, with 9 bases between. The CDR3 region has the DNA TGTGCCAGCAGCTTAGCAGCCCGGTTCTCTGGAAACACCATATATTTT. Amino acid sequence: CASSLAARFSGNTIYF.

This clone showed up just a few times. The gene calls are TRBV29-1 and TRBJ1-1; no reliable D call. V lost 4 bases to trimming and J lost 2 bases, with 2 bases between them. This CDR3 spans 10 amino acids. Looked up from germline, CDR1 is SQVTM and CDR2 is ANQGSEA. This CDR3 reads CSVVNTEAFF. For the CDR3, the DNA is TGCAGCGTTGTAAACACTGAAGCTTTCTTT.

The rearrangement joins TRBV10-1 to TRBJ2-3; a possible D gene is TRBD2 (5 bases). CDR1 is WNHNN, CDR2 SYGVQD, per germline (reference sequence). The CDR3 has 16 amino acids. The V and J ends lost 3 bases and 1 base respectively, with 14 bases between them. CDR3 protein: CASSEPGGRGTDTQYF. DNA of the CDR3: TGCGCCAGCAGTGAACCCGGCGGGCGGGGCACAGATACGCAGTATTTT.

The chain employs TRBV4-2 and TRBJ2-3; 11 positions agree with TRBD2. This CDR3 region has 19 residues. Germline V CDR1 and CDR2: LGHNA, YNFKEQ. The trim removed 1 base at V and 1 base at J, leaving 10 bases unmatched. The CDR3 loop is CASSQVGSGGEGGTDTQYF. CDR3 coding DNA: TGTGCCAGCAGCCAAGTGGGTAGCGGGGGGGAGGGTGGCACAGATACGCAGTATTTT.

This chain's CDR3 is CAIRRGSETEAFF. Here the CDR3 DNA reads TGTGCCATCAGAAGAGGGTCGGAGACTGAAGCTTTCTTT. This chain links TRBV10-3 with TRBJ1-1; D call uncertain. Per the germline V gene, CDR1 is ENHRY and CDR2 is SYGVKD. This CDR3 has 13 amino acids. Trimming took 6 bases from V and 5 from J, leaving 13 bases between them.

The chain carries TRBV5-1 and TRBJ1-4; D not resolved. Germline CDR1 SGHRS, CDR2 YFSETQ. V gave up 4 bases and J gave up 8 bases, with 21 bases separating them. This CDR3 is built from 16 residues. The CDR3 reads CASSPGNSGLREKLFF. The CDR3 DNA reads TGCGCCAGCAGCCCTGGCAACAGCGGCTTGCGGGAAAAACTGTTTTTT.

This clone was detected only once. This chain uses TRBV5-1 with TRBJ2-6, with a weak D call TRBD1 (5 bases). The V and J ends lost 0 bases and 3 bases respectively, with 13 bases between them. Looked up from germline, CDR1 is SGHRS and CDR2 is YFSETQ. This CDR3 is built from 17 residues. CDR3 in DNA: TGCGCCAGCAGCTTGGATGCCCAGGGCAGTGGGGCCAACGTCCTGACTTTC. It translates to CASSLDAQGSGANVLTF.

The chain has TRBV7-2 and TRBJ2-7; weak D call: TRBD1 (6 bases). There are 15 residues in the CDR3. Trimming left V 4 bases short and J 1 base short, with 14 bases between. Germline CDR1 SGHTA, CDR2 FQGNSA. The CDR3 DNA reads as TGTGCCAGCAGCTCCCTATCACAGGGATCCTACGAGCAGTACTTC. Translation: CASSSLSQGSYEQYF.

Concerning this clone: This sample includes further DNA sequences coding for the same CDR3. The rearrangement uses TRBV7-8 and TRBJ1-5; TRBD1 is a possible D gene (5 bases). The CDR3 consists of 14 residues. Looked up from germline, CDR1 is SGHVS and CDR2 is FQNEAQ. V was shortened by 5 bases and J by 5 bases, with 13 bases between the two germline ends. CDR3 nucleotide sequence: TGTGCCAGCAGCCCTGGGGGAGGCCATCAGCCCCAGCATTTT. This encodes CASSPGGGHQPQHF. Using reference TRBV7-8 and TRBJ1-5 for the parts outside the CDR3, the full variable domain is GAGVSQSPRYKVAKRGQDVALRCDPISGHVSLFWYQQALGQGPEFLTYFQNEAQLDKSGLPSDRFFAERPEGSVSTLKIQRTQQEDSAVYLCASSPGGGHQPQHFGDGTRLSIL.

This chain connects TRBV19 to TRBJ1-1, with 9 bases identical to TRBD1. The CDR3 extends over 15 amino acids. Per germline, CDR1 LNHDA and CDR2 SQIVND (reference sequence). V gave up 4 bases and J gave up 7 bases; unmatched junction bases: 10. The CDR3 sequence is CASSTRSQGANEAFF. The DNA of the CDR3 is TGTGCCAGTAGTACTCGTTCACAGGGGGCAAATGAAGCTTTCTTT. Filled out from reference TRBV19 and TRBJ1-1, the complete variable domain reads DGGITQSPKYLFRKEGQNVTLSCEQNLNHDAMYWYRQDPGQGLRLIYYSQIVNDFQKGDIAEGYSVSREKKESFPLTVTSAQKNPTAFYLCASSTRSQGANEAFFGQGTRLTVV.

This clone has a single count. This chain joins TRBV2 and TRBJ1-6; the D is unclear. V was shortened by 7 bases and J by 0 bases, with 10 bases between the two germline ends. This CDR3 spans 15 amino acids. The germline CDR1 and CDR2 sequences are SNHLY and FYNNEI. DNA of the CDR3: TGTGCCAGCATGTTGGGGAGCTCCTATAATTCACCCCTCCACTTT. Amino acid sequence: CASMLGSSYNSPLHF.

This clone was detected only a few times. The gene calls are TRBV28 and TRBJ2-7, with TRBD2 matching over 8 bases. The CDR3 length is 17 residues. Trimming cost V 0 bases and J 0 bases; bases outside gene matches: 7. Per the germline V gene, CDR1 is MDHEN and CDR2 is SYDVKM. The CDR3 sequence: CASSLWGTGTSSYEQYF. Written as DNA, the CDR3 is TGTGCCAGCAGTTTATGGGGGACCGGGACTAGCTCCTACGAGCAGTACTTC. The variable domain in full, with the rest retrieved from reference TRBV28 and TRBJ2-7, is DVKVTQSSRYLVKRTGEKVFLECVQDMDHENMFWYRQDPGLGLRLIYFSYDVKMKEKGDIPEGYSVSREKKERFSLILESASTNQTSMYLCASSLWGTGTSSYEQYFGPGTRLTVT.

This clone showed up just once. V is TRBV5-1 and J is TRBJ1-1; 10 nucleotides agree with TRBD1. The length of the CDR3 is 16 residues. The trim removed 4 bases at V and 5 bases at J, leaving 11 bases unmatched. The germline V gene encodes CDR1 SGHRS and CDR2 YFSETQ. CDR3 nucleotides: TGCGCCAGCAGCACCCTGACAGGGGGCGGAGGGACTGAAGCTTTCTTT. It specifies CASSTLTGGGGTEAFF.

The J gene is TRBJ2-2, the V gene TRBV7-2; 7 bases map to TRBD1. Germline trimming cut 4 bases from V and 8 bases from J; bases unmatched to any gene: 7. The CDR3 runs 14 residues. Per germline, CDR1 SGHTA and CDR2 FQGNSA. The CDR3, as DNA: TGTGCCAGCAGCTACAGGGGAGCTGGTGGGGAGCTGTTTTTT. This encodes CASSYRGAGGELFF.